The 12 T cell receptor beta chains below all came from one sample that was sequenced in a study of blood T cell repertoires in COVID-19. Libraries were prepared by immunoSEQ multiplex PCR; TCRdb keeps only in-frame clonotypes and omits some of them. Here the sample spans nearly 300,000 clones, 84% being singletons. The specimen sequenced was peripheral blood. These receptors all stem from a human donor with COVID-19, enrolled during active disease. The donor label of this sample is uncertain.

V gene TRBV19 combines with J gene TRBJ1-2; D gene uncertain. The CDR3 length is 13 residues. CDR1 and CDR2 (germline): LNHDA, SQIVND (reference sequence). With 2 bases removed from V and 2 bases from J, the gap between germline ends came to 6 bases. In nucleotides, the CDR3 is TGTGCCAGTAGTATAATCGGGAACTATGGCTACACCTTC. Translating gives CASSIIGNYGYTF. Complete variable domain (other parts from reference TRBV19 and TRBJ1-2): DGGITQSPKYLFRKEGQNVTLSCEQNLNHDAMYWYRQDPGQGLRLIYYSQIVNDFQKGDIAEGYSVSREKKESFPLTVTSAQKNPTAFYLCASSIIGNYGYTFGSGTRLTVV.

This chain joins TRBV5-1 and TRBJ2-1; 8 nucleotides agree with TRBD2. V was pared by 3 bases and J by 8 bases, with 4 bases of the junction left unmatched. CDR1 is SGHRS, CDR2 YFSETQ, per germline. The CDR3 runs 13 residues. The CDR3 nucleotides are TGCGCCAGCAGCTCGGGGGGGCCCGATGAGCAGTTCTTC. As protein: CASSSGGPDEQFF.

This chain connects TRBV3-1 (or the pseudogene TRBV3-2) to TRBJ1-2, with D uncertain. Germline V lookup: CDR1 LGHDT, CDR2 YNNKEL (reference sequence). V was clipped by 2 bases and J by 11 bases, with 15 bases between them. This CDR3 is 13 amino acids long. In DNA, the CDR3 is TGTGCCAGCAGCCAATCTCGGCGGGAGGGATACACCTTC. It specifies CASSQSRREGYTF.

This chain connects TRBV12-5 to TRBJ1-1, with D uncertain. The germline CDR1 and CDR2 sequences are LGHNT and FRNRAP. V was pared by 2 bases and J by 8 bases, with 6 bases between. This CDR3 region has 11 residues. Here the CDR3 DNA reads TGTGCTAGTGGTTTGCAATCCGAAGCTTTCTTT. Translating it yields CASGLQSEAFF.

The gene calls are TRBV29-1 and TRBJ1-2; possible D gene TRBD1, 5 bases. Germline values: CDR1 SQVTM, CDR2 ANQGSEA. The CDR3 spans 13 residues. V lost 6 bases to trimming and J lost 2 bases, with 13 bases between them. This CDR3 reads CSVSRQGNYGYTF. For the CDR3, the DNA is TGCAGCGTGTCCCGTCAGGGCAACTATGGCTACACCTTC.

The chain links TRBV24-1 to TRBJ2-3; D remains unclear. The CDR3 has 15 amino acids. Trimming took off 3 bases at V and 2 bases at J, with 11 bases between the two ends. CDR1 and CDR2 from the germline V gene are KGHDR and SFDVKD. The CDR3: CATSDIAESTDTQYF. The CDR3 DNA follows: TGTGCCACCAGTGATATAGCAGAGTCCACAGATACGCAGTATTTT.

This clone has a handful of counts. The V and J genes are TRBV7-3 and TRBJ2-3, with TRBD2 identical over 8 bases. This CDR3 region has 14 residues. Germline CDR1 is SGHTA and CDR2 is FQGTGA. The ends lost 4 bases at V and 5 bases at J; junction bases unmatched: 5. CDR3 loop: CASSYGTRGDTQYF. The CDR3 nucleotides are TGTGCCAGCAGCTACGGGACTAGAGGAGATACGCAGTATTTT.

This clone was detected only once. The V and J genes are TRBV28 and TRBJ2-7, with 7 bases lining up with TRBD2. Germline trimming cut 3 bases from V and 0 bases from J; bases unmatched to any gene: 5. CDR1 is MDHEN, CDR2 SYDVKM, per germline. This CDR3 comprises 15 residues. This chain's CDR3 is CASSFWGGSSYEQYF. CDR3 nucleotide sequence: TGTGCCAGCAGTTTCTGGGGGGGAAGCTCCTACGAGCAGTACTTC.

The chain combines TRBV6-1 with TRBJ2-7; the D gene is possibly TRBD2 (6 bases). Trimming removed 4 bases at V and 0 bases at J, with 19 bases between. CDR1 MNHNS and CDR2 SASEGT come from the germline V gene. The CDR3 is made up of 17 amino acids. CDR3 amino acids: CASSVRLGAGNSYEQYF. CDR3 DNA sequence: TGTGCCAGCAGTGTCCGTCTAGGGGCGGGAAACTCCTACGAGCAGTACTTC.

The rearrangement links TRBV19 to TRBJ2-1; D perhaps matches TRBD2 (6 bases). The length of the CDR3 is 15 residues. V was clipped by 3 bases and J by 0 bases, with 9 bases between them. Germline V lookup: CDR1 LNHDA, CDR2 SQIVND (reference sequence). CDR3: CASSILARSYNEQFF. In nucleotides, the CDR3 is TGTGCCAGTAGTATCCTAGCGCGCTCCTACAATGAGCAGTTCTTC.

As for this clone: A junction end diverges from the germline sequence, so it may reflect a read error. The chain recombines TRBV7-9 with TRBJ2-2; 7 bases are shared with TRBD2. CDR3 size: 15 residues. Germline V gene lookup returns CDR1 SEHNR and CDR2 FQNEAQ (reference sequence). CDR3 nucleotide sequence: TGTGCCAGCAGCTTAGAACTAGCGAATACCGGGGAGCTGTTTTTT. Its protein is CASSLELANTGELFF.

The chain employs TRBV2 and TRBJ2-7; tentative D call: TRBD2 (5 bases). The V end lost 3 bases, the J end lost 2 bases, and 14 bases lay between the germline ends. Germline assignment: CDR1 SNHLY and CDR2 FYNNEI. The CDR3 is 15 amino acids. CDR3 in amino acids: CASSDSLAAAYEQYF. Written as DNA, the CDR3 is TGTGCCAGCAGTGACTCCCTAGCCGCCGCCTACGAGCAGTACTTC. The variable domain in full, with the rest retrieved from reference TRBV2 and TRBJ2-7, is EPEVTQTPSHQVTQMGQEVILRCVPISNHLYFYWYRQILGQKVEFLVSFYNNEISEKSEIFDDQFSVERPDGSNFTLKIRSTKLEDSAMYFCASSDSLAAAYEQYFGPGTRLTVT.